This T cell receptor beta chain was retrieved from a study of OX40 agonist ivuxolimab in advanced cancers. Overall study: Clinicians treated patients with ivuxolimab, an agonistic anti-OX40 (CD134) antibody. Patients were dosed intravenously with ivuxolimab at 0.01 to 10 mg/kg every 2 weeks. Study observations and caveats: By week 6 at 0.1 to 3.0 mg/kg, blood CD4+ and CD8+ T cells had expanded clonally.

Clones were read by immunoSEQ multiplex PCR, and TCRdb kept only the in-frame ones, dropping some. Seen here are 90,000 or so clones, more than 70% observed once, and the top ten hold roughly 4%. In germline, CDR1 is SGHDN, CDR2 FVKESK. V lost 1 base and J 2 bases, leaving 9 bases between the germline ends. CDR3 length equals 14 residues. This clone was picked up one time. Its antigen remains unidentified. Sampling times: baseline, cycle 4 day 1, cycle 7 day 1. This material consisted of CD4+ or CD8+ T cells sorted from blood, taken in a trial of the OX40 agonist ivuxolimab. The chain carries TRBV14 and TRBJ2-7; D perhaps matches TRBD2 (6 bases). This clonotype was sampled from an adult with an advanced solid tumor such as melanoma, head and neck, liver or kidney cancer. The DNA of the CDR3 is TGTGCCAGCAGCCAAGTACGCGGGACCTACGAGCAGTACTTC. It codes for CASSQVRGTYEQYF.